The T cell receptor beta chain described here comes from a study of naive and memory T cell subsets. This clonotype was seen a single time. The V gene end was trimmed by 3 bases and the J gene end by 5 bases; junction bases not matched to a gene: 3. The CDR3 is 13 residues long. An equimolar mix of two oligonucleotides served as the beta constant-region primer for TRBC1 and TRBC2. TCRdb analysed the UMI-ligation and nested PCR reads with MiXCR anew, one entry per CDR3 protein. Seen here are 140,000 to 150,000 distinct CDR3 sequences, about 15% observed once, and the top ten hold roughly 0.14%. The origin of this receptor is a human donor in good health. The chain employs TRBV12-3 or TRBV12-4 and TRBJ2-5; 7 positions match TRBD1. Material: naive CD4+ T cells from blood. The CDR3 DNA is TGTGCCAGCAGTTTGACAGGGTGGGAGACCCAGTACTTC. It encodes CASSLTGWETQYF.